These 7 T cell receptor beta chains were sequenced from one sample in a study of T cell responses to AZD1222 COVID-19 vaccine. Sequencing was performed with immunoSEQ multiplex PCR; in TCRdb, only in-frame clones are kept and a portion is missing. This sample has approximately 150,000 clones, with about 88% found just once. This material consisted of peripheral blood, taken on day 0 of AZD1222 vaccination. These receptors were collected from an adult in good health.

The J gene is TRBJ1-5, the V gene TRBV7-2, with D possibly TRBD1 on 5 matching bases. Germline V gene sequence: CDR1 SGHTA, CDR2 FQGNSA. The CDR3 sequence is 14 residues long. Trimming shortened V by 3 bases and J by 2 bases, and 8 bases separated the two germline ends. The CDR3: CASSFIQGNQPQHF. The CDR3 DNA follows: TGTGCCAGCAGCTTCATACAGGGCAATCAGCCCCAGCATTTT.

The chain carries TRBV7-2 and TRBJ1-3; D remains ambiguous. Trimming removed 3 bases from V and 0 bases from J, with 9 bases in between. The CDR3 loop spans 15 amino acids. Germline V gives CDR1 SGHTA, CDR2 FQGNSA. The CDR3 region is CASSFAGYSGNTIYF. As DNA, the CDR3 is TGTGCCAGCAGCTTTGCAGGCTACTCTGGAAACACCATATATTTT.

CDR3 coding DNA: TGCGCCAGCAGTGAGGCCTCTCCACGCAATGAGCAGTTCTTC. Amino acids: CASSEASPRNEQFF. The rearrangement uses TRBV5-1 and TRBJ2-1; D is unclear. V lost 5 bases and J 6 bases, leaving 15 bases between the germline ends. The CDR3 covers 14 residues. The germline V gene encodes CDR1 SGHRS and CDR2 YFSETQ.

This clone occurred once. The V gene is TRBV6-5, the J gene TRBJ2-3; 7 bases agree with TRBD2. Trimming removed 7 bases from V and 4 bases from J; junction bases left unmatched: 11. The V gene's germline CDR1 is MNHEY and CDR2 SVGAGI. CDR3 length equals 15 residues. The CDR3 reads CASTAIAGVADTQYF. DNA of the CDR3: TGTGCCAGCACAGCCATTGCGGGAGTGGCAGATACGCAGTATTTT.

The chain employs TRBV19 and TRBJ1-1; the D gene is possibly TRBD1 (6 bases). The CDR3 loop spans 13 amino acids. Germline CDR1 and CDR2: LNHDA and SQIVND (reference sequence). V dropped 6 bases and J dropped 6 bases, with 14 bases sitting between them. For the CDR3, the DNA is TGTGCCAGTAGCAAAACCAGGGGTTCTGAAGCTTTCTTT. Amino acid sequence: CASSKTRGSEAFF.

The chain has TRBV24-1 and TRBJ1-1, with TRBD1 matching 8 bases. Germline CDR1 KGHDR, CDR2 SFDVKD. CDR3 length equals 13 residues. J lost 2 bases, V lost 5 bases, and 0 bases had no gene match. The CDR3 reads CATSAGGNTEAFF. The DNA for the CDR3 is TGTGCCACCAGTGCAGGGGGCAACACTGAAGCTTTCTTT.

The rearrangement links TRBV10-3 to TRBJ1-2; D is unresolved. Germline values: CDR1 ENHRY, CDR2 SYGVKD. The CDR3 is 13 residues long. Deletions cut 2 bases from V and 8 bases from J, with 12 bases between. CDR3: CAISEEGYGGYTF. CDR3 nucleotides: TGTGCCATCAGTGAGGAGGGTTACGGGGGCTACACCTTC.